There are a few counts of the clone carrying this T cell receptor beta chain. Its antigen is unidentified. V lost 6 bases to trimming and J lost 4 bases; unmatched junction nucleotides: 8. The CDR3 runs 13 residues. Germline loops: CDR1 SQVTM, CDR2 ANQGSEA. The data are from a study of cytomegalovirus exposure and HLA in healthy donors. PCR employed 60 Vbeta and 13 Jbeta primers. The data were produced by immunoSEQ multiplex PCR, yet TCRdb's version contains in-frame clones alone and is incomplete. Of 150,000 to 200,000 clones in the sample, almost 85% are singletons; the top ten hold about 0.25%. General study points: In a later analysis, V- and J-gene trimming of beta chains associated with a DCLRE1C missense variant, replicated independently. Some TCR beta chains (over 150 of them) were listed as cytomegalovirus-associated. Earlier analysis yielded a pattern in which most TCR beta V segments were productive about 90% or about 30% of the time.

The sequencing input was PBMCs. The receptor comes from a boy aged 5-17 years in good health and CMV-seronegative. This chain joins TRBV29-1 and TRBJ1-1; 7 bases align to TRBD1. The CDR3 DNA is TGCAGCGTATCACAGGGGCTTGGCACTGAAGCTTTCTTT. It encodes CSVSQGLGTEAFF. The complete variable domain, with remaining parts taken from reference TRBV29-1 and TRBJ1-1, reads SAVISQKPSRDICQRGTSLTIQCQVDSQVTMMFWYRQQPGQSLTLIATANQGSEATYESGFVIDKFPISRPNLTFSTLTVSNMSPEDSSIYLCSVSQGLGTEAFFGQGTRLTVV.